These 21 T cell receptor beta chains were all obtained from the same sample, sequenced in a study of shared clonotypes between healthy human individuals. Clones were sequenced by immunoSEQ multiplex PCR, and TCRdb holds only the in-frame ones, with some missing. The data show roughly 2.2 million clones, about 92% seen once. The sample was naive CD4+ T cells from PBMCs. This sample's subset: CD45RA+ positively selected. The receptors stem from a man younger than 30 in good health. Some clones in this sample may be carry-over from other donors' samples.

The rearrangement uses TRBV18 and TRBJ2-1; a weak D match, TRBD2 (5 bases). This CDR3 region has 17 residues. V lost 4 bases and J 1 base, leaving 17 bases between the germline ends. Germline CDR1 and CDR2: KGHSH and LQKENI. This CDR3 is CASSLPRAPTSYNEQFF. CDR3 coding DNA: TGTGCCAGCTCACTTCCGCGGGCCCCTACTTCCTACAATGAGCAGTTCTTC.

The V call is TRBV19, the J call TRBJ1-2; tentative D call: TRBD1 (5 bases). The CDR3 loop spans 15 amino acids. CDR1 and CDR2 (germline): LNHDA, SQIVND (reference sequence). The V end was cut by 3 bases, the J end by 5 bases, with 16 bases between. DNA of the CDR3: TGTGCCAGTAGTATGGGGACGGAATTAGCTTATGGCTACACCTTC. Amino acids: CASSMGTELAYGYTF.

The chain uses TRBV6-1 and TRBJ1-5; TRBD1 matches 8 bases. Trimming at V came to 7 bases and at J to 6 bases, leaving 8 bases not matched to a gene. CDR3 size: 14 residues. CDR1 MNHNS and CDR2 SASEGT come from the germline V gene. The CDR3 coding sequence is TGTGCCAGCACCCCCGGACAGGGAGTTCAGCCCCAGCATTTT. It yields the protein CASTPGQGVQPQHF.

The gene calls are TRBV5-1 and TRBJ2-7, with D perhaps TRBD1 or TRBD2 (6 bases each). Germline CDR1 and CDR2: SGHRS and YFSETQ. Between the trimmed V and J ends, which lost 0 bases and 5 bases, there was a span of 12 bases. This CDR3 comprises 14 residues. CDR3 in DNA: TGCGCCAGCAGCTTGGTAGGAGGGGACAACGAGCAGTACTTC. Translating gives CASSLVGGDNEQYF.

V is TRBV4-1 and J is TRBJ2-2, with 7 bases matching TRBD2. Trimming took 2 bases from V and 2 from J; bases not matched to a gene: 5. Germline V gene lookup returns CDR1 MGHRA and CDR2 YSYEKL. The CDR3 spans 16 residues. DNA for the CDR3: TGCGCCAGCAGCCAACCTGGGAGGGGTAACACCGGGGAGCTGTTTTTT. This encodes CASSQPGRGNTGELFF.

With regard to this clone: The identical CDR3 is also encoded by other nucleotide sequences in the sample. The J gene is TRBJ1-1, the V gene TRBV6-5; no clear D gene. This CDR3 region has 12 residues. Trimming removed 4 bases at V and 1 base at J, with 4 bases between. CDR1 is MNHEY and CDR2 is SVGAGI in the germline V gene. For the CDR3, the DNA is TGTGCCAGCAGTTCAAGGAACACTGAAGCTTTCTTT. As protein: CASSSRNTEAFF.

The chain couples TRBV29-1 to TRBJ2-5; possibly TRBD1 for D (5 bases). V was clipped by 4 bases and J by 2 bases, with 8 bases between them. CDR3 length: 12 residues. Germline V gene sequence: CDR1 SQVTM, CDR2 ANQGSEA. CDR3 in DNA: TGCAGCGTTGCGAAGGGGCAAGAGACCCAGTACTTC. The encoded protein is CSVAKGQETQYF. The complete variable domain, with remaining parts taken from reference TRBV29-1 and TRBJ2-5, reads SAVISQKPSRDICQRGTSLTIQCQVDSQVTMMFWYRQQPGQSLTLIATANQGSEATYESGFVIDKFPISRPNLTFSTLTVSNMSPEDSSIYLCSVAKGQETQYFGPGTRLLVL.

CDR3 DNA sequence: TGTGCCAGTAGCAGGGGAGCGGGCACTGAAGCTTTCTTT. Translating it yields CASSRGAGTEAFF. The chain is built from TRBV19 and TRBJ1-1; the D gene is possibly TRBD1 (6 bases). Looked up from germline, CDR1 is LNHDA and CDR2 is SQIVND (reference sequence). The ends were cut back, 6 bases at V and 4 bases at J, with 12 bases in the middle. CDR3 length: 13 residues. Complete variable domain (other parts from reference TRBV19 and TRBJ1-1): DGGITQSPKYLFRKEGQNVTLSCEQNLNHDAMYWYRQDPGQGLRLIYYSQIVNDFQKGDIAEGYSVSREKKESFPLTVTSAQKNPTAFYLCASSRGAGTEAFFGQGTRLTVV.

The chain has TRBV2 and TRBJ2-7; D unresolved. Trimming took 3 bases from V and 3 from J, leaving 6 bases between them. This CDR3 is built from 12 residues. The germline V gene has CDR1 SNHLY and CDR2 FYNNEI. The CDR3 coding sequence is TGTGCCAGCAGTGATATAGGCTACGAGCAGTACTTC. This translates into CASSDIGYEQYF.

Remarks on this clone: The sample has other DNA sequences that encode this CDR3 too. The chain joins TRBV9 to TRBJ1-5; D remains ambiguous. The CDR3 consists of 15 residues. The V end lost 0 bases, the J end lost 0 bases, and 7 bases lay between the germline ends. The germline CDR1 and CDR2 sequences are SGDLS and YYNGEE. The CDR3 loop reads CASSVGGYSNQPQHF. CDR3 nucleotides: TGTGCCAGCAGCGTAGGGGGTTATAGCAATCAGCCCCAGCATTTT.

This clone was counted a single time. This sequence joins TRBV10-2 and TRBJ1-2; D gene unclear. The germline V gene has CDR1 WSHSY and CDR2 SAAADI. V was shortened by 0 bases and J by 4 bases, with 15 bases between the two germline ends. The CDR3 is 16 residues long. The CDR3 coding sequence is TGCGCCAGCAGTGAGTCGAGGCCAGAACTTGCCTATGGCTACACCTTC. It encodes CASSESRPELAYGYTF.

In DNA form, the CDR3 reads TGTGCCAGCAGCTTTGCAGGGAGTGCTTATGGCTACACCTTC. Its translation is CASSFAGSAYGYTF. The rearrangement uses TRBV11-2 and TRBJ1-2, with D possibly TRBD1 on 5 matching bases. The length of the CDR3 is 14 residues. The V and J ends lost 3 bases and 5 bases respectively, with 13 bases between them. Germline values: CDR1 SGHAT, CDR2 FQNNGV.

The J gene is TRBJ1-2, the V gene TRBV5-1, with D perhaps TRBD1 (5 bases). The CDR3 sequence is 16 residues long. The germline V gene has CDR1 SGHRS and CDR2 YFSETQ. V lost 0 bases to trimming and J lost 4 bases, with 16 bases between them. The CDR3 protein is CASSLAASGQLYGYTF. As DNA, the CDR3 is TGCGCCAGCAGCTTGGCCGCGTCAGGGCAACTCTATGGCTACACCTTC. Full variable domain (outside the CDR3, taken from reference TRBV5-1 and TRBJ1-2): KAGVTQTPRYLIKTRGQQVTLSCSPISGHRSVSWYQQTPGQGLQFLFEYFSETQRNKGNFPGRFSGRQFSNSRSEMNVSTLELGDSALYLCASSLAASGQLYGYTFGSGTRLTVV.

The CDR3 DNA sequence: TGTGCCAGCAGTGGTGACCGGGCCCAGGAAGAGACCCAGTACTTC. Protein product: CASSGDRAQEETQYF. The rearrangement joins TRBV28 to TRBJ2-5, with unresolved D. The CDR3 is 15 residues long. V lost 5 bases and J 3 bases, leaving 16 bases between the germline ends. Germline V gene sequence: CDR1 MDHEN, CDR2 SYDVKM.

This chain uses TRBV5-1 with TRBJ2-7; TRBD2 might be the D (5 bases). There are 14 residues in the CDR3. The germline V gene has CDR1 SGHRS and CDR2 YFSETQ. Trimming shortened V by 5 bases and J by 3 bases, and 15 bases separated the two germline ends. CDR3 coding DNA: TGCGCCAGCAGTCCGGCGGGCTTGGGCTACGAGCAGTACTTC. Translating gives CASSPAGLGYEQYF.

The chain has TRBV20-1 and TRBJ2-7; no definite D call. Per germline, CDR1 DFQATT and CDR2 SNEGSKA (reference sequence). V shed 5 bases and J shed 9 bases, with 14 bases lying between them. This CDR3 is 11 amino acids long. Written as DNA, the CDR3 is TGCAGTGCTGCGTTTATCGGCGGGCAGTACTTC. As protein: CSAAFIGGQYF.

V gene TRBV9 combines with J gene TRBJ2-1; 14 nucleotides line up with TRBD2. The J segment lost 7 bases and the V segment lost 3 bases, leaving 6 bases of the junction unmatched. The CDR3 totals 16 residues. Per the germline V gene, CDR1 is SGDLS and CDR2 is YYNGEE. The CDR3 loop reads CASSAAGTSGGNEQFF. DNA of the CDR3: TGTGCCAGCAGCGCCGCAGGGACTAGCGGGGGAAATGAGCAGTTCTTC.

J is TRBJ2-1 and V is TRBV7-9, with 9 positions matching TRBD1. Trimming removed 3 bases from V and 6 bases from J; junction bases left unmatched: 6. CDR3 size: 15 residues. Germline CDR1 and CDR2: SEHNR and FQNEAQ (reference sequence). CDR3 residues: CASSFTGGAGNEQFF. DNA of the CDR3: TGTGCCAGCAGCTTTACAGGGGGCGCCGGCAATGAGCAGTTCTTC.

The chain couples TRBV28 to TRBJ1-3; perhaps TRBD1 as D (6 bases). CDR3 length: 13 residues. Germline assignment: CDR1 MDHEN and CDR2 SYDVKM. V shed 4 bases and J shed 4 bases, with 8 bases lying between them. In nucleotides, the CDR3 is TGTGCCAGCAGTTGGGGGCACGGAAACACCATATATTTT. Protein product: CASSWGHGNTIYF.

This clone has only one observation. This rearrangement joins TRBV7-9 to TRBJ2-3; perhaps TRBD1 as D (5 bases). CDR3 length equals 15 residues. The germline V gene has CDR1 SEHNR and CDR2 FQNEAQ (reference sequence). The ends were cut back, 2 bases at V and 6 bases at J, with 15 bases in the middle. The DNA for the CDR3 is TGTGCCAGCAGCTTAAGGCCAGGGCCTCCCGATACGCAGTATTTT. Residues: CASSLRPGPPDTQYF.

This clone was detected once. The chain is built from TRBV18 and TRBJ1-1; tentatively, D is TRBD1 (5 bases). Trimming cost V 2 bases and J 8 bases, with 12 bases left between them. Per germline, CDR1 KGHSH and CDR2 LQKENI. The CDR3 extends over 13 amino acids. The CDR3 DNA follows: TGTGCCAGCTCACCAAGGGAGTCAGGGGAAGCTTTCTTT. It codes for CASSPRESGEAFF.